Listed below are T cell receptor beta chains from one sample, sequenced in a study of blood T cells in healthy people across ages. TCRdb analysed the 5' RACE reads with MiXCR anew, one entry per CDR3 protein. There are roughly 800,000 distinct CDR3 sequences in the sample; roughly 25% occur only once, and about 3% lies in the top ten. The same data also went into a second study, on T cells of mothers and their children.

Sequenced sample: blood. The origin of the receptors is a boy younger than 18 in good health. Both conserved end residues are part of each CDR3. D genes are given only for firm matches. Size is stated for part of the rows, as once, few or many counts, or as a class when the clone is expanded.

few 15 TRBJ2-7 . TRBV18 TGTGCCAGCTCACCACGAGAGACTCCCTCTGGCGAGCAGTACTTC CASSPRETPSGEQYF
few 15 TRBJ2-1 . TRBV5-1 TGCGCCAGCAGCTTGGGGGGGGCAAACTACAATGAGCAGTTCTTC CASSLGGANYNEQFF
. 17 TRBJ2-4 . TRBV7-9 TGTGCCAGCAGCTTAAAGGCCCAAGCATTGGCCAAAAACATTCAGTACTTC CASSLKAQALAKNIQYF
. 16 TRBJ2-5 TRBD2 TRBV27 TGTGCCAGCAGTTTATCGCCCGGGGGGGCCATGGAGACCCAGTACTTC CASSLSPGGAMETQYF
. 12 TRBJ1-1 . TRBV5-1 TGCGCCAGCAGCTTACAGGAGTCAGAAGCTTTCTTT CASSLQESEAFF
few 12 TRBJ1-2 . TRBV12-3/TRBV12-4 TGTGCCAGCAGTTTACTTGGTGCCGGCTACACCTTC CASSLLGAGYTF
few 15 TRBJ1-6 TRBD1 TRBV12-3/TRBV12-4 TGTGCCAGCAGCCTCCGGGACAGGGGGTGGACACCCCTCCACTTT CASSLRDRGWTPLHF
. 13 TRBJ1-2 . TRBV29-1 TGCAGCGTGAGGGGAGGCAGCGTCTATGGCTACACCTTC CSVRGGSVYGYTF
. 16 TRBJ1-1 . TRBV20-1 TGCAGTGCTAGAGACCCCGGGGGGGCTTGGGACACTGAAGCTTTCTTT CSARDPGGAWDTEAFF
few 16 TRBJ1-3 TRBD1 TRBV30 TGTGCCTGGAGTGGTGGGGACAGAAGCTCTGGAAACACCATATATTTT CAWSGGDRSSGNTIYF
few 13 TRBJ1-2 . TRBV5-1 TGCGCCAGCAGCTTCCTCGTCGGCTATGGCTACACCTTC CASSFLVGYGYTF
. 16 TRBJ2-2 . TRBV5-6 TGTGCCAGCAGCTTATTTTCCAGCTCGAACACCGGGGAGCTGTTTTTT CASSLFSSSNTGELFF
. 14 TRBJ1-5 . TRBV18 TGTGCCAGCTCACCAGAGGGGGGGAGTGGGACCCAGCATTTT CASSPEGGSGTQHF
few 18 TRBJ2-3 TRBD2 TRBV5-4 TGTGCCAGCAGCTTGGGTAGCGGGGGGTTTACTAGCACAGATACGCAGTATTTT CASSLGSGGFTSTDTQYF
. 19 TRBJ2-6 . TRBV20-1 TGCAGTGCTAGAGATTGGGGTAACAGGGTTACAACTGGGGCCAACGTCCTGACTTTC CSARDWGNRVTTGANVLTF
few 16 TRBJ2-2 TRBD2 TRBV20-1 TGCAGTGCTAGAGATCCGGCTAGCGGGGAAACCGGGGAGCTGTTTTTT CSARDPASGETGELFF
. 18 TRBJ1-4 TRBD1 TRBV25-1 TGTGCCAGCAGTGAACCAGACAGGGAATTCGCAACTAATGAAAAACTGTTTTTT CASSEPDREFATNEKLFF
. 16 TRBJ2-3 . TRBV15 TGTGCCACCAGCAGAGATCGGGCAGGGGTGGGAGATACGCAGTATTTT CATSRDRAGVGDTQYF
few 16 TRBJ2-5 TRBD2 TRBV5-1 TGCGCCAGCAGTCTGAGGGCGGGGGGAAAGGAAGAGACCCAGTACTTC CASSLRAGGKEETQYF
. 15 TRBJ1-6 . TRBV6-5 TGTGCCAGCAGTTTGACAAGCTCCTATAATTCACCCCTCCACTTT CASSLTSSYNSPLHF
few 14 TRBJ1-2 . TRBV6-2/TRBV6-3 TGTGCCAGCAGCGCCCAGACGAGGAACTATGGCTACACCTTC CASSAQTRNYGYTF
. 14 TRBJ2-5 TRBD2 TRBV10-3 TGTGCCATCAGTGAGGGCGGGGGTGGAGAGACCCAGTACTTC CAISEGGGGETQYF
. 13 TRBJ2-1 TRBD2 TRBV20-1 TGCAGTGCTCGGCGGGGGGCCTCGAGGGAGCAGTTCTTC CSARRGASREQFF
. 16 TRBJ1-5 TRBD1 TRBV5-1 TGCGCCAGCAGCTTGGACGCGGGACAGGGATATCAGCCCCAGCATTTT CASSLDAGQGYQPQHF
few 16 TRBJ2-5 TRBD2 TRBV3-1 TGTGCCAGCAGCCAAGGCCCTAGCGGGGGGCGAGAGACCCAGTACTTC CASSQGPSGGRETQYF